A single T cell receptor (beta chain) is shown here with its context. The clone's antigen remains unknown. Per-nucleotide qualities are absent, and no much larger clonotype sits a single base away. These data originate in a study of blood T cells in healthy people across ages (dated by TCRdb to about 2015). Context from the whole study: In model experiments, roughly one uniquely barcoded TCR beta cDNA molecule per two T cells was captured by template switching. To track age-related changes in TCR beta repertoire diversity, the study relied on deep sequencing normalized with unique cDNA molecular identifiers. Donors were grouped into four age groups: young (average roughly 17 years), middle-aged (over 35), aged (around 60) and long-lived (around 80). The study analyzed two additional independent replicas of 1 million unique cDNA reads from the same blood draw for two donors, one aged 18 to 30 and one aged 80 or older. The study at large found these results: Estimates of total diversity from one million sequenced T cells were regarded as lower bounds and underestimates. The percentage of naive T cells measured by flow cytometry correlated strongly with observed TCR beta diversity. Compared with the aged group, the long-lived group had more naive CD4+ T cells, fewer expanded clones and increased TCR diversity, suggesting age selection. Bulk unsorted PBMC profiling prevented conclusive comparison of naive and antigen-experienced compartments. Because the CMV infection status of the donors was unknown, age-related changes in expanded clonotypes may potentially have been confounded. Observed TCR beta diversity per million T cells fell roughly linearly with age, and a significant reduction was already apparent by age around 40.

The method was 5' RACE. The instrument given in TCRdb is Illumina HiSeq 2500. A second PCR of about 6 to 11 cycles was performed with a sample-barcoded 5' primer and a J-beta primer mix. A template-switch 5' adaptor carrying 12 random nucleotides introduced a unique molecular identifier onto each TCR beta cDNA molecule. Each sample yielded at least 2.5 million CDR3-containing paired-end reads. The Mint cDNA synthesis kit, primed by a TRBC-specific oligonucleotide, was used to synthesize first-strand cDNA from all RNA. Following uracil-DNA glycosylase treatment, all cDNA underwent a first 18-cycle PCR with the universal primers M1SS and BC2_uni_R. On the authors' methods: For normalization, 1 million high-quality reads, each with a distinct molecular identifier, were randomly selected from each sample. Instead of being binned into consensus sequences, reads that shared molecular identifiers were thrown out. MiTCR, run with a Q25 quality threshold and the strictest error-elimination algorithm, handled CDR3 identification, clonotype clustering and error correction. A nonparametric unseen species model with Euler transformation was used to estimate lower-bound total TCR beta diversity. TCRdb handled the public reads itself, with Q25 trimming in fastp and clone calling in MiXCR, and kept productive beta chains. Identical CDR3 protein sequences are pooled into one entry, listed with their most common genes and DNA. The V and J calls here are based on TCRdb, not the publication. Counted in this sample were roughly 560,000 distinct CDR3 sequences; approximately 25% of them appeared once. The ten largest clones take up 8.5% to 9.5% of the sample.

Donors were around 37 systemically healthy Caucasian individuals from Russia aged roughly 6 to 90 years. Each donor gave ten milliliters of peripheral blood, collected into EDTA-treated Vacutainer tubes. PBMCs were isolated by Ficoll-Paque density-gradient centrifugation, with at least 7 million obtained per sample. Total RNA, at least 6 micrograms per sample, was extracted from PBMCs with Trizol reagent. For every donor, an aliquot of PBMCs went through flow cytometry to measure the percentages of naive CD45RAhigh/CD27high T cells. Reading the germline V gene gives CDR1 KGHDR and CDR2 SFDVKD. The CDR3 sequence holds 20 residues, the cysteine and phenylalanine included. Only the CDR3 DNA stays, 60 bases, in frame from base 1. Trimming removed 3 bases from V and 4 bases from J; the gene matches leave 21 bases unexplained. The sample was also linked to a second study, of T cells of mothers and their children. The second study reports: Nine systemically healthy Caucasian individuals, comprising three mothers and their six children, were included as donors. cDNA synthesis used all of the extracted RNA, with around 1.5 ug of RNA in each 15 ul reaction. In the second PCR, the M1S primer introduced both the sample barcodes and 2-4 random nucleotides. More than 9 million TCR beta CDR3 reads were obtained from each mother, and millions of reads were obtained from each child. In both related and unrelated pairs, thymic selection shapes the output of TCR recombination in a similar way, with inherited differences having only a minor effect. Normalized repertoire overlap was always slightly but never significantly higher in related than unrelated mother-child pairs. No persistent microchimeric T cell clones were found, with a detection sensitivity of 80 to 100 clones per million clonotypes. The study used deep NGS to compare TCR beta repertoires of mothers and children, seeking features distinguishing related mother-child pairs from unrelated individuals. On average, the children were about 12 +/- 4 years old, while the mothers were about 40 +/- 4 years old. After adapters were ligated using NEBNext reagents, the libraries underwent 100+100 nt paired-end sequencing on an Illumina HiSeq 2000. To avoid cross-contamination, the mother libraries and the child libraries were prepared a month apart and sequenced in separate runs. Between roughly 450,000 and 2,200,000 distinct TCR beta clonotypes were identified per donor. Naive TCR beta clonotypes were estimated from low-frequency clonotypes matched to each donor's FACS-determined naive share, without sorting.

The V and J segments used are TRBV24-1 and TRBJ2-3, and 7 junctional nucleotides match TRBD2. This TCR was recovered from a boy aged 5-17 years in good health. The sequenced sample was blood. This receptor has the CDR3 CATSDPIIRGAGEVPDTQYF. The DNA reads TGTGCCACCAGTGATCCAATAATCCGAGGGGCGGGAGAAGTCCCAGATACGCAGTATTTT.